The following is a T cell receptor beta chain sequence with its context. Its antigen remains unknown. The data derive from a study of OX40 agonist ivuxolimab in advanced cancers. Points from the study as a whole: The mean number of expanded clones was higher in CD8+ T cells than in CD4+. Undetermined was the antigen specificity of the expanded peripheral T cells.

CDR1 and CDR2 from the germline V gene are SGHTA and FQGNSA. This CDR3 is built from 15 residues. Trimming took 5 bases from V and 0 from J, leaving 10 bases between them. Some clones are missing from TCRdb's copy, which holds only in-frame ones; the method was immunoSEQ multiplex PCR. The repertoire holds some 35,000 clones, with around 80% as singletons. The chain employs TRBV7-2 and TRBJ2-2; the D is unclear. The sample in question was CD4+ or CD8+ T cells sorted from blood, obtained in a trial of the OX40 agonist ivuxolimab. The TCR sequence derives from an adult with an advanced solid tumor such as melanoma, head and neck, liver or kidney cancer. CDR3 sequence (DNA): TGTGCCAGCAGCCCCTTTCGTTCGAACACCGGGGAGCTGTTTTTT. It specifies CASSPFRSNTGELFF.